The 3 T cell receptor beta chains presented below share a single source sample, sequenced in a study of beta chain features in type 1 diabetes. Expressed TCRB transcripts were sequenced after all isolated RNA was converted to cDNA. Repertoires were generated with immunoSEQ multiplex PCR, while TCRdb's copy carries only in-frame clones and drops some. The top ten hold about 0.018% of the sample, which has around 400,000 clones, approximately 12% seen once. The specimen sequenced was naive CD4+ T cells from blood. The receptors here all came from a man aged 18-30 years in good health.

V and J are TRBV7-2 and TRBJ1-1; tentative D call: TRBD1 (5 bases). The CDR3 runs 16 residues. Germline V gene data show CDR1 as SGHTA and CDR2 as FQGNSA. V lost 5 bases and J lost 0, with 16 bases in between. The CDR3, as DNA: TGTGCCAGCAGCCCAGGGCCGAACAGGCTGAACACTGAAGCTTTCTTT. Residues: CASSPGPNRLNTEAFF.

This chain uses TRBV7-2 with TRBJ2-3; TRBD1 matches at 7 bases. The CDR3 covers 15 residues. J lost 3 bases, V lost 2 bases, and 5 bases had no gene match. The germline gives CDR1 SGHTA, CDR2 FQGNSA. CDR3 amino acids: CASSLRGQGTDTQYF. The CDR3 DNA reads TGTGCCAGCAGCTTAAGGGGGCAAGGTACAGATACGCAGTATTTT.

This clone was seen a handful of times. Other nucleotide sequences from this sample produce the same CDR3. This chain uses TRBV30 with TRBJ2-7; a weak D match, TRBD2 (7 bases). This CDR3 spans 12 amino acids. The V gene lost 4 bases and the J gene lost 4 bases, with 11 bases spanning the gap. Germline CDR1 reads GTSNPN; CDR2 reads SVGIG (reference sequence). Here the CDR3 DNA reads TGTGCCTGGACGGCGGGGGCATACGAGCAGTACTTC. Encoded protein: CAWTAGAYEQYF.